This TCR beta chain was captured in a study of T cell responses to AZD1222 COVID-19 vaccine. Study-level results: Along spike, vaccine-associated CD4 TCRs were found throughout, with dominance at 160-218 and 743-854. Just a handful of people given AZD1222 tested seropositive at baseline. Scientists sampled the repertoires only once the peak T cell response had passed.

This clone occurred once. The antigen remains undetermined. Produced via immunoSEQ multiplex PCR; TCRdb's table is partial and in-frame only. The data show roughly 120,000 clones, about 85% seen once. The germline V and J ends were trimmed by 0 bases and 4 bases, with 12 bases remaining between them. The CDR3 sequence is 15 residues long. Germline CDR1 and CDR2: SGDLS and YYNGEE. The chain joins TRBV9 to TRBJ2-3; D may be TRBD1 or TRBD2 (5 bases each). The sample was peripheral blood, taken on day 0 of AZD1222 vaccination. This receptor was taken from an adult in good health. CDR3 region: CASSVGAGRADTQYF. In DNA, the CDR3 is TGTGCCAGCAGCGTAGGGGCAGGGCGGGCAGATACGCAGTATTTT.